Below, one TCR beta chain is given with its context. Its target is unknown. The data were taken from a study of beta chain features in type 1 diabetes. Study summary: The patients were much like the healthy donors in age, gender and cell yields. Across the samples, over 85 million sorted cells were examined in total. Study-level findings and limits: TCRB CDR3 length was moderately but significantly reduced in all four CD4+ subsets of Type 1 diabetes patients.

The CDR3 sequence is 15 residues long. Germline-derived CDR1 and CDR2 are MNHEY and SMNVEV (reference sequence). Trimming took 4 bases from V and 7 from J, leaving 19 bases between them. Investigators reverse transcribed all isolated RNA, so they sequenced expressed TCRB transcripts. The method was immunoSEQ multiplex PCR; TCRdb's version includes in-frame clones alone and lacks a portion of them. The sample carries 40,000 or so clones, roughly 68% recorded once. This receptor was identified in a woman between 18 and 29 years old with type 1 diabetes. The rearrangement joins TRBV27 to TRBJ2-5, with D possibly matching TRBD1 (5 bases). Sequences were obtained from Tregs from blood. For the CDR3, the DNA is TGTGCCAGCAGTTCCCAGGGCCGGAACTTTGCGACCCAGTACTTC. Its translation: CASSSQGRNFATQYF.